A single sample is the source of the 29 T cell receptor beta chains below, sequenced in a study of CXCR3-negative and CXCR3-positive naive CD8 T cells. Overall study results and limits: Researchers report that CXCR3-positive naive cells carry more hydrophobic TRB CDR3s than CXCR3-negative naive cells.

cDNA libraries for TRB were generated by 5' RACE incorporating UMI labels. TCRdb re-called the 5' RACE reads; one entry per CDR3 protein, DNA not given. Reported are over 100,000 distinct CDR3 sequences; the ten largest clones contain about 0.35%. For these TCRs, the target antigens are not known. Sequenced input: naive CXCR3+ CD8+ T cells from blood. Subset: CD45RO-CCR7+CD27+CD95- naive CD8+ T cells expressing CXCR3 (TNR3+). These receptors were obtained from a human donor in good health. Some clones in this sample may be carry-over from other donors' samples.

The rearrangement joins TRBV5-5 to TRBJ2-5; TCRdb indicates TRBD1, and absent DNA this call remains unverified. Germline CDR1 is SGHKS and CDR2 is YYEKEE (reference sequence). The CDR3 covers 15 residues. The CDR3 sequence is CASSLEGYGEGTQYF.

This chain joins TRBV12-3 or TRBV12-4 and TRBJ2-2; TCRdb names TRBD2, which stays unverified in the absence of DNA. This CDR3 has 17 residues. This chain's CDR3 is CASSFGLASGTTGELFF.

This chain uses TRBV9 with TRBJ1-1. This CDR3 contains 14 residues. Per the germline V gene, CDR1 is SGDLS and CDR2 is YYNGEE. The CDR3 protein is CASSSRDLGPEAFF.

V and J are TRBV15 and TRBJ2-1; TCRdb returns TRBD1, unconfirmable since there is no DNA. The CDR3 sequence is 15 residues long. Germline V lookup: CDR1 LNHNV, CDR2 YYDKDF (reference sequence). The CDR3 sequence: CATSPGGGAVNEQFF.

J is TRBJ2-1 and V is TRBV7-3; TCRdb's assignment of TRBD1 cannot be checked, as there is no DNA. This CDR3 spans 16 amino acids. CDR1 is SGHTA, CDR2 FQGTGA, per germline. CDR3 amino acids: CASSLTGQSSYNEQFF.

This rearrangement joins TRBV5-1 to TRBJ2-1; TCRdb names TRBD2, which stays unverified in the absence of DNA. CDR1 SGHRS and CDR2 YFSETQ come from the germline V gene. The CDR3 has 16 residues. CDR3 sequence: CASSLRVAGGLGEQFF.

The chain combines TRBV29-1 with TRBJ2-1; the D call from TCRdb, TRBD1, cannot be confirmed without DNA. Germline lookup yields CDR1 SQVTM and CDR2 ANQGSEA. CDR3 length equals 15 residues. The CDR3 region is CSVEAGQGIYNEQFF.

The chain couples TRBV6-5 to TRBJ1-3; lacking DNA, the TRBD1 call made by TCRdb goes unchecked. Germline V gives CDR1 MNHEY, CDR2 SVGAGI. This CDR3 spans 15 amino acids. CDR3 sequence: CASSYQGRSGNTIYF.

This chain uses TRBV9 with TRBJ2-3; there is no DNA to check the TCRdb D call of TRBD1. Germline loops: CDR1 SGDLS, CDR2 YYNGEE. The CDR3 is 16 amino acids. CDR3 loop: CASSAFGGGGPDTQYF.

The genes are TRBV7-9 and TRBJ2-7; TCRdb returns TRBD1, unconfirmable since there is no DNA. Germline-derived CDR1 and CDR2 are SEHNR and FQNEAQ (reference sequence). The CDR3 is 13 residues long. This chain's CDR3 is CASSLVEGREQYF.

The gene calls are TRBV5-1 and TRBJ2-7; TCRdb's D call, TRBD2, is unchecked because there is no DNA. This CDR3 comprises 12 residues. Germline CDR1 and CDR2: SGHRS and YFSETQ. CDR3 sequence reads: CASSPSGSEQYF.

The gene calls are TRBV28 and TRBJ2-1; TCRdb selects TRBD1, and the lack of DNA leaves this call unchecked. The length of the CDR3 is 17 residues. From germline, CDR1 is MDHEN and CDR2 SYDVKM. The CDR3 protein is CASWGGATPTYYNEQFF.

V gene TRBV5-6 combines with J gene TRBJ2-5; TCRdb designates TRBD1, a call that cannot be tested without DNA. This CDR3 comprises 16 residues. Looked up from germline, CDR1 is SGHDT and CDR2 is YYEEEE. CDR3 in amino acids: CASSSRQGGVQETQYF.

The chain's CDR3 is CASSIDSGRDTQYF. The chain employs TRBV19 and TRBJ2-3. Germline values: CDR1 LNHDA, CDR2 SQIVND (reference sequence). The CDR3 is made up of 14 amino acids.

The J gene is TRBJ2-7, the V gene TRBV29-1; as DNA is missing, the TRBD2 call by TCRdb cannot be tested. The CDR3 is 11 residues long. The germline CDR1 and CDR2 sequences are SQVTM and ANQGSEA. CDR3 sequence reads: CSVDFEGEQYF.

V gene TRBV11-2 combines with J gene TRBJ2-7; the D call of TRBD1 rests on TCRdb alone, since no DNA is present to check it. CDR1 is SGHAT, CDR2 FQNNGV, per germline. The CDR3 has 12 residues. The CDR3 loop reads CASSYQGHEQYF.

CDR3 residues: CASSYRTGSTDTQYF. The chain uses TRBV7-8 and TRBJ2-3; TCRdb gives TRBD1 as the D gene, but with no DNA this cannot be confirmed. Germline-derived CDR1 and CDR2 are SGHVS and FQNEAQ. The CDR3 contains 15 residues.

The gene calls are TRBV19 and TRBJ2-3; TCRdb names TRBD1, which stays unverified in the absence of DNA. In germline, CDR1 is LNHDA, CDR2 SQIVND (reference sequence). The CDR3 consists of 16 residues. This CDR3 reads CASKLGRGSFTDTQYF. Looking up the rest from reference TRBV19 and TRBJ2-3 gives the full variable domain: DGGITQSPKYLFRKEGQNVTLSCEQNLNHDAMYWYRQDPGQGLRLIYYSQIVNDFQKGDIAEGYSVSREKKESFPLTVTSAQKNPTAFYLCASKLGRGSFTDTQYFGPGTRLTVL.

This chain links TRBV7-7 with TRBJ2-7; TCRdb calls TRBD1, which cannot be checked without DNA. The germline V gene has CDR1 SSHAT and CDR2 FNYEAQ (reference sequence). The CDR3 is made up of 13 amino acids. This CDR3 is CASSLGPPYEQYF.

The chain employs TRBV19 and TRBJ2-1; no DNA is available, so the TRBD1 call from TCRdb remains unchecked. Germline V gene lookup returns CDR1 LNHDA and CDR2 SQIVND (reference sequence). The CDR3 spans 16 residues. CDR3 sequence reads: CASSHQGYTYYNEQFF.

The genes are TRBV10-3 and TRBJ2-7; checking the TCRdb D call of TRBD1 is not possible without DNA. Germline CDR1 is ENHRY and CDR2 is SYGVKD. This CDR3 is built from 16 residues. CDR3 region: CAISEPYGVASYEQYF.

The genes are TRBV9 and TRBJ2-5. Looked up from germline, CDR1 is SGDLS and CDR2 is YYNGEE. The CDR3 covers 11 residues. The CDR3 loop reads CASSVTETQYF.

This chain joins TRBV15 and TRBJ2-3; the TCRdb call, TRBD1, lacks DNA for checking. CDR1 and CDR2 from the germline V gene are LNHNV and YYDKDF (reference sequence). This CDR3 comprises 13 residues. The CDR3 sequence: CATSTKGEASQYF. Combining the CDR3 with reference TRBV15 and TRBJ2-3 gives the whole variable domain DAMVIQNPRYQVTQFGKPVTLSCSQTLNHNVMYWYQQKSSQAPKLLFHYYDKDFNNEADTPDNFQSRRPNTSFCFLDIRSPGLGDTAMYLCATSTKGEASQYFGPGTRLTVL.

V gene TRBV20-1 combines with J gene TRBJ2-7; TCRdb names TRBD1, which stays unverified in the absence of DNA. The germline V gene encodes CDR1 DFQATT and CDR2 SNEGSKA (reference sequence). This CDR3 has 14 amino acids. CDR3 in amino acids: CSARDEAGGYEQYF.

J is TRBJ2-6 and V is TRBV11-1. CDR1 is SGHAT and CDR2 is FQDESV in the germline V gene (reference sequence). This CDR3 is 13 amino acids long. Here the CDR3 reads CASSYGGANVLTF.

J is TRBJ2-7 and V is TRBV12-3 or TRBV12-4; there is no DNA to check the TCRdb D call of TRBD2. CDR3 size: 17 residues. This CDR3 is CASRDSGGASPYYEQYF.

The rearrangement uses TRBV29-1 and TRBJ2-7; checking the TCRdb D call of TRBD1 is not possible without DNA. The CDR3 sequence is 13 residues long. Per germline, CDR1 SQVTM and CDR2 ANQGSEA. The CDR3 loop is CSVTGGRSYEQYF.

This chain uses TRBV9 with TRBJ2-7; TCRdb lists TRBD1, though no DNA is available to test this call. The CDR3 has 14 residues. The germline CDR1 and CDR2 sequences are SGDLS and YYNGEE. CDR3 loop: CASSVEQGSDEQYF.

The chain links TRBV11-2 to TRBJ1-6; TCRdb's D call of TRBD1 is untestable without DNA. This CDR3 comprises 15 residues. Germline V CDR1 and CDR2: SGHAT, FQNNGV. CDR3 residues: CASSFGSGSGSPLHF.